The rows below give T cell receptor beta chains drawn from one sample of a study of shared clonotypes between healthy human individuals. Repertoires were generated with immunoSEQ multiplex PCR, while TCRdb's copy carries only in-frame clones and drops some. The sample includes fewer than 800,000 clones, 90% to 95% of them seen just once. Sample: naive CD8+ T cells sorted from blood. The receptors come from a young man in good health. Both conserved end residues are part of each CDR3. The D gene is left open where the match is weak. The listing skips clone size in some rows; elsewhere it reads once, few, many or a size class.

>-|TRBV7-9|TRBJ1-3|-
CASSHPGSRVGSGNTIYF
TGTGCCAGCAGCCACCCTGGAAGCCGGGTTGGGTCTGGAAACACCATATATTTT
>-|TRBV7-9|TRBJ2-1|-
CASSPGGAGGIYNEQFF
TGTGCCAGCAGCCCAGGGGGGGCGGGAGGAATCTACAATGAGCAGTTCTTC
>TRBD1|TRBV11-2|TRBJ2-7|once
CASRDTGTGRNEQYF
TGTGCCAGCAGAGATACCGGGACAGGGCGGAACGAGCAGTACTTC
>-|TRBV10-2|TRBJ1-5|-
CASSESDMVSFPRQPQHF
TGCGCCAGCAGTGAGTCGGATATGGTTTCTTTCCCACGTCAGCCCCAGCATTTT
>TRBD2|TRBV6-5|TRBJ2-2|-
CASSSSVAGGGELFF
TGTGCCAGCAGTTCGTCGGTAGCGGGAGGAGGGGAGCTGTTTTTT
>-|TRBV9|TRBJ2-1|-
CASSPRTSSTYNEQFF
TGTGCCAGCAGCCCCCGGACTTCATCAACCTACAATGAGCAGTTCTTC
>-|TRBV29-1|TRBJ2-1|-
CSVKLATYNEQFF
TGCAGCGTCAAATTAGCGACTTACAATGAGCAGTTCTTC
>TRBD2|TRBV13|TRBJ2-1|-
CASSLAGGPYNEQFF
TGTGCCAGCAGCTTAGCGGGAGGCCCCTACAATGAGCAGTTCTTC
>TRBD1|TRBV19|TRBJ1-5|-
CASTPKLTGVQPQHF
TGTGCCAGTACCCCGAAGTTGACAGGGGTCCAGCCCCAGCATTTT
>-|TRBV25-1|TRBJ1-1|-
CASSDTARLGAFF
TGTGCCAGCAGTGATACCGCTCGTTTGGGAGCTTTCTTT
>-|TRBV10-2|TRBJ2-5|-
CASSESFSGGGETQYF
TGCGCCAGCAGTGAGTCGTTCAGCGGAGGAGGAGAGACCCAGTACTTC
>-|TRBV11-1|TRBJ2-5|-
CASKDGQNQETQYF
TGTGCCAGCAAAGATGGGCAGAACCAAGAGACCCAGTACTTC
>-|TRBV4-1|TRBJ2-7|-
CASSPRDNYEQYF
TGCGCCAGCAGCCCTCGGGACAACTACGAGCAGTACTTC